Reported below is one TCR beta chain. Its specific antigen is unknown. Base quality data are lacking; no much larger clone is found one base away. The record originates from a study of shared clonotypes between healthy human individuals (dated by TCRdb to about 2020). Describing the broader study: The cohort comprised a couple of women and a few men aged 18 to 49 years. To increase sequencing depth and limit assay-specific biases, TCR repertoire library preparation and sequencing were carried out by different laboratories using diverse techniques. Per donor, leukapheresis produced somewhere between about 0.9 and 9.5 billion PBMCs. To estimate repertoire size and how much clonotype sharing occurs between individuals, the study deeply sequenced the blood TCR repertoires of about five healthy adults.

Germline trimming amounts to 6 bases on V and 7 bases on J, with 5 as the count of junction bases outside the gene matches. The CDR3, from cysteine to phenylalanine, totals 12 residues. The retained sequence is limited to the CDR3, 36 bases, with the frame set at the first base. Based on the germline V gene (reference sequence), the CDR1 and CDR2 sequences are SEHNR and FQNEAQ. The donors were healthy, HIV-negative adults who had no recently reported acute infections or vaccinations. Only Caucasian adults living in Nashville, Tennessee, USA were represented among the donors. For unsorted samples, 100 million or so PBMCs were counted, and genomic DNA was extracted using the QIAamp DNA Blood Mini kit. Blood was collected by leukapheresis, and PBMCs were isolated by Ficoll-Histopaque density gradient centrifugation and then cryopreserved in liquid nitrogen vapor phase. Overall study results and their limits: Because the study included a small number of donors, the genetic and exposure-history diversity represented was limited. Based on pairwise subsampling, the degree of clonotype sharing among donors was expected to be affected by sequencing depth. Sampling was limited to blood, and TCR repertoires in tissue likely differ from TCR repertoires in blood.

Using the deep immunoSEQ assay, multiplex PCR amplified TCR CDR3 regions from genomic DNA. Genomic DNA extracted from each cell subset was distributed evenly over all wells of several immunoSEQ 96-well plates, and each plate served as one replicate. Each replicate PCR for unsorted PBMC received approximately 300 ng genomic DNA, equal to 25,000 to 30,000 T cell genomes. Ten immunoSEQ deep assay plates were used to sequence the unsorted PBMC genomic DNA. Purified libraries were measured with a Qubit 3.0 fluorometer, size-checked on a Bioanalyzer 2100, and measured again with the KAPA Library Quantification kit. A separate single-read 150-cycle Illumina NextSeq 550 flow cell was used to sequence each immunoSEQ 96-well plate. The authors' pipeline ran thus. The immunoSEQ output contained only junctional sequences without quality scores, so filtering could not match that applied to full-length reads. Sequences were annotated with PyIR, a Python wrapper for IgBLAST v1.9, and V/J genes and CDR3 were assigned using IMGT germline references. Reads were removed for weak V/J assignments (E-value above 1e-6), missing CDR3, stop codons, out-of-frame junctions, or ambiguous translated residues. V3J clonotypes were defined by identical inferred V gene, J gene, and CDR3 amino acid sequence. Percentage overlap between repertoires was calculated by dividing the number of shared unique clonotypes by the size of the smaller repertoire. Richness of each repertoire was evaluated using RTK rarefaction, the Chao1 estimator, and Recon v2.1 estimates of unobserved clonotypes. The table comes from immuneACCESS by way of TCRdb, which keeps in-frame sequences with V and J called. Part of the clones is missing from these tables; in studies checked, under half for an unresolved V gene and the rest for unknown reasons. From that table come the V and J calls and clone size; the DNA was used to work out D and trimming. Counted in this sample were about 490,000 clones; 70% to 85% of them appeared once. The biggest ten clones account for 9.5% to 15% of the sample.

The source is a woman aged 35 to 49 in good health. Some clones in this sample may be carry-over from other donors' samples. The chain joins TRBV7-9 to TRBJ1-1, and TRBD1 matches 7 of the central bases. Sequencing was carried out using PBMCs. For the CDR3, the sequence is CASSLQGDEAFF. At the DNA level, the sequence is TGTGCCAGCAGTCTGCAGGGGGATGAAGCTTTCTTT. With the portions outside the CDR3 filled from the reference TRBV7-9 and TRBJ1-1 genes, the complete variable region becomes DTGVSQNPRHKITKRGQNVTFRCDPISEHNRLYWYRQTLGQGPEFLTYFQNEAQLEKSRLLSDRFSAERPKGSFSTLEIQRTEQGDSAMYLCASSLQGDEAFFGQGTRLTVV.